This record concerns one T cell receptor (beta chain) sequence. This CDR3 has 16 residues. V lost 2 bases and J 1 base, leaving 14 bases between the germline ends. Germline values: CDR1 LNHDA, CDR2 SQIVND (reference sequence). How the authors handled the data: Nucleated cell number was recorded as an estimate derived from reference gene primer amplification. The protocol was immunoSEQ multiplex PCR, while the TCRdb copy is restricted to in-frame clones and leaves out a portion. From that table come the V and J calls and clone size; the DNA was used to work out D and trimming. The data contain some 250,000 clones, 60% to 75% of them singletons. This sample was taken from a study of blood T cell repertoires in COVID-19. In the study overall: Acute-phase and convalescent COVID-19 samples originated in the United States, Italy and Spain. The cDNA or gDNA used as material had been derived from T cells, B-cell-depleted T cells, or PBMCs.

The J gene is TRBJ1-1, the V gene TRBV19; D uncertain. Source material: peripheral blood. This receptor was obtained from a woman of 80 years or more with acute or convalescent COVID-19. CDR3 protein: CASSIIEGSPNTEAFF. DNA for the CDR3: TGTGCCAGTAGTATAATCGAGGGCAGCCCGAACACTGAAGCTTTCTTT.